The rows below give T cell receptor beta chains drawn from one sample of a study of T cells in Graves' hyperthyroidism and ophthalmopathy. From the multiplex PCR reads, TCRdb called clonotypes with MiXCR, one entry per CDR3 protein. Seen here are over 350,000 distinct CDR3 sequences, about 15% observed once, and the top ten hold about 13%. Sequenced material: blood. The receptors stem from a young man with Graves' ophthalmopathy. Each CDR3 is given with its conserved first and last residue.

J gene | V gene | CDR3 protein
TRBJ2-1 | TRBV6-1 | CASSAVSGGYHNEQFF
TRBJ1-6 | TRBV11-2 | CASSFSSEGSPLHF
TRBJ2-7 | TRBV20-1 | CSARNPYEQYF
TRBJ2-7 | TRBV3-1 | CASSQEPVGSSYEQYF
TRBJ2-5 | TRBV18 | CASSPMQGASETQYF
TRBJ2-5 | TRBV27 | CASSPLPDREETQYF
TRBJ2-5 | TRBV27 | CASSLWPLETQYF
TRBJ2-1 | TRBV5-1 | CASSLGTSGRYNEQFF
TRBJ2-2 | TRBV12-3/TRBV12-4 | CASQRTGQGGELFF
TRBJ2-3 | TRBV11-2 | CASTLGLAGTDTQYF
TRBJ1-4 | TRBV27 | CASRSPGETNEKLFF
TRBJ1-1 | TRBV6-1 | CASSYKGSGTEAFF